These 12 T cell receptor beta chains share one sample of origin, sequenced in a study of blood T cell repertoires in COVID-19. TCRdb's copy holds only in-frame clones and misses some; the assay was immunoSEQ multiplex PCR. This sample has roughly 130,000 clones, with over 85% found just once. The material sequenced was peripheral blood. These receptors originate from a man over 45 with active COVID-19.

The J gene is TRBJ1-6, the V gene TRBV6-5, with 9 bases fitting TRBD1. The CDR3 length is 14 residues. V gave up 6 bases and J gave up 8 bases; unmatched junction bases: 5. Per the germline V gene, CDR1 is MNHEY and CDR2 is SVGAGI. CDR3 sequence reads: CASRAGTGHSPLHF. In DNA form, the CDR3 reads TGTGCCAGCAGGGCAGGGACAGGGCATTCACCCCTCCACTTT.

CDR3: CASSSPTEGGTGELFF. The CDR3 DNA reads TGTGCCAGCAGTTCCCCGACGGAGGGCGGGACCGGGGAGCTGTTTTTT. The chain employs TRBV28 and TRBJ2-2; weak D call: TRBD2 (6 bases). The CDR3 covers 16 residues. Trimming stripped 4 bases from V and 5 bases from J, with 17 bases between. Germline CDR1 and CDR2: MDHEN and SYDVKM.

The gene calls are TRBV24-1 and TRBJ2-2, with a weak D call TRBD2 (6 bases). Trimming took 5 bases from V and 4 from J, leaving 7 bases between them. Germline V gene lookup returns CDR1 KGHDR and CDR2 SFDVKD. The CDR3 is 13 amino acids. The DNA of the CDR3 is TGTGCCACCAGTGGGAGGGGCACCGGGGAGCTGTTTTTT. Translated, it gives CATSGRGTGELFF.

This chain connects TRBV9 to TRBJ1-2, with D possibly being TRBD1 (6 bases). CDR3 length equals 14 residues. The V end was cut by 0 bases, the J end by 3 bases, with 9 bases between. CDR1 and CDR2 (germline): SGDLS, YYNGEE. The CDR3 nucleotides read TGTGCCAGCAGCGTAGATGCAGGGGACTATGGCTACACCTTC. Protein sequence: CASSVDAGDYGYTF.

The chain uses TRBV24-1 and TRBJ2-2; 8 bases map to TRBD2. J was trimmed by 0 bases and V by 9 bases; bases with no gene match: 5. Germline CDR1 is KGHDR and CDR2 is SFDVKD. This CDR3 has 15 amino acids. The CDR3 loop reads CATGAGGSNTGELFF. In DNA form, the CDR3 reads TGTGCCACCGGTGCGGGGGGTTCGAACACCGGGGAGCTGTTTTTT.

V gene TRBV4-2 combines with J gene TRBJ2-4; D call uncertain. Trimming took off 0 bases at V and 1 base at J, with 16 bases between the two ends. Germline CDR1 and CDR2: LGHNA and YNFKEQ. CDR3 length: 18 amino acids. The CDR3 is CASSQEESRPEAKNIQYF. For the CDR3, the DNA is TGTGCCAGCAGCCAAGAGGAGTCACGGCCTGAGGCCAAAAACATTCAGTACTTC.

This chain connects TRBV11-3 to TRBJ2-1; TRBD2 matches at 10 bases. This CDR3 is 17 amino acids long. V lost 1 base to trimming and J lost 4 bases; unmatched junction nucleotides: 7. Germline values: CDR1 SGHNT, CDR2 YENEEA. The CDR3 DNA is TGTGCCAGCAGCTTAGGCCTAGCGGGAGTCTCATACAATGAGCAGTTCTTC. Its protein product is CASSLGLAGVSYNEQFF.

This chain joins TRBV5-5 and TRBJ2-7; 8 bases align to TRBD1. Unmatched junction bases numbered 14, after V lost 6 bases and J lost 6 bases. The CDR3 sequence is 15 residues long. Germline CDR1 and CDR2: SGHKS and YYEKEE (reference sequence). DNA for the CDR3: TGTGCCAGCAACACCCAGACAGGGGACTTCAGCGAGCAGTACTTC. Translated, it gives CASNTQTGDFSEQYF.

This clone was seen only once. The V and J genes are TRBV5-1 and TRBJ1-2; 8 bases map to TRBD1. The CDR3 runs 14 residues. Trimming at V came to 4 bases and at J to 8 bases, leaving 10 bases not matched to a gene. CDR1 and CDR2 (germline): SGHRS, YFSETQ. The DNA for the CDR3 is TGCGCCAGCAGCGAGGAAGGACAGGGCGGCGGCTACACCTTC. It specifies CASSEEGQGGGYTF.

This clone has a handful of counts. V usage is TRBV6-6 and J usage is TRBJ1-4; a weak D match, TRBD1 (6 bases). This CDR3 region has 14 residues. Germline-derived CDR1 and CDR2 are MNHNY and SVGAGI (reference sequence). Trimming stripped 4 bases from V and 7 bases from J, with 13 bases between. CDR3 loop: CASSSARGVEKLFF. The CDR3 nucleotides are TGTGCCAGCAGTTCGGCCAGGGGTGTTGAAAAACTGTTTTTT.

This chain links TRBV29-1 with TRBJ1-4; possible D gene TRBD1, 6 bases. The CDR3 is 14 amino acids. Germline lookup yields CDR1 SQVTM and CDR2 ANQGSEA. Trimming took off 4 bases at V and 0 bases at J, with 9 bases between the two ends. Here the CDR3 reads CSVATGTTNEKLFF. In nucleotides, the CDR3 is TGCAGCGTTGCTACAGGGACAACTAATGAAAAACTGTTTTTT.

The chain links TRBV11-3 to TRBJ2-2; TRBD1 agrees at 12 bases. The germline V gene has CDR1 SGHNT and CDR2 YENEEA. This CDR3 contains 16 residues. The V and J ends lost 3 bases and 4 bases, in that order; junction bases with no gene match: 3. The CDR3 DNA reads as TGTGCCAGCAGCTTGGGACAGGGGGCGTTCACCGGGGAGCTGTTTTTT. This codes for CASSLGQGAFTGELFF.